This entry lists 22 T cell receptor beta chains sequenced from one sample in a study of shared clonotypes between healthy human individuals. TCRdb's table, derived via immunoSEQ multiplex PCR, lists solely in-frame clones and lacks some. The sample includes about 1.1 million clones, around three quarters of them seen just once. The material sequenced was memory CD4+ T cells from PBMCs. The subset denotes: CD45RA-negative fraction. These TCRs come from a young man in good health. Some clones in this sample may be carry-over from other donors' samples.

This clone was found a few times. The gene calls are TRBV29-1 and TRBJ2-5, with D possibly being TRBD1 or TRBD2 (5 bases each). The germline V and J ends were trimmed by 6 bases and 9 bases, with 17 bases remaining between them. CDR1 is SQVTM and CDR2 is ANQGSEA in the germline V gene. This CDR3 has 12 residues. The CDR3 loop is CSVQVGPRSQYF. The CDR3 DNA follows: TGCAGCGTGCAGGTGGGACCTAGGTCCCAGTACTTC.

The J gene is TRBJ2-5, the V gene TRBV19, with unresolved D. Trimming stripped 5 bases from V and 1 base from J, with 11 bases between. The CDR3 extends over 14 amino acids. CDR1 is LNHDA and CDR2 is SQIVND in the germline V gene (reference sequence). Written as DNA, the CDR3 is TGTGCCAGTAGTCCGCGACACCGCCAAGAGACCCAGTACTTC. This gives the protein CASSPRHRQETQYF.

This chain joins TRBV7-8 and TRBJ2-1, with D perhaps matching TRBD2 (6 bases). The CDR3 consists of 12 residues. Germline V gene lookup returns CDR1 SGHVS and CDR2 FQNEAQ. Trimming pared 0 bases from V and 15 bases from J, leaving 12 bases between. CDR3 nucleotide sequence: TGTGCCAGCAGCTTAGCGGGGGGAAGTCTGTTCTTC. Its protein product is CASSLAGGSLFF.

The V gene is TRBV19, the J gene TRBJ2-3; no clear D. CDR3 length equals 14 residues. Trimming shortened V by 10 bases and J by 4 bases, and 18 bases separated the two germline ends. CDR1 and CDR2 (germline): LNHDA, SQIVND (reference sequence). This CDR3 is CATSREKSADTQYF. The CDR3 region has the DNA TGTGCCACCAGCAGAGAGAAATCGGCAGATACGCAGTATTTT.

Only a few counts were recorded for this clone. The gene calls are TRBV5-1 and TRBJ2-5; D is ambiguous. The V end was cut by 4 bases, the J end by 2 bases, with 12 bases between. The CDR3 is made up of 14 amino acids. Germline loops: CDR1 SGHRS, CDR2 YFSETQ. The CDR3 sequence: CASSTGQLQETQYF. CDR3 coding DNA: TGCGCCAGCAGCACCGGGCAGCTACAAGAGACCCAGTACTTC.

V gene TRBV6-5 combines with J gene TRBJ2-1; unclear D gene. CDR3 length: 13 residues. Germline-derived CDR1 and CDR2 are MNHEY and SVGAGI. V lost 5 bases and J 8 bases, leaving 13 bases between the germline ends. CDR3 sequence: CASSRLSRDEQFF. In nucleotides, the CDR3 is TGTGCCAGCAGTCGCCTTTCTCGGGATGAGCAGTTCTTC.

J is TRBJ2-7 and V is TRBV2; D perhaps matches TRBD2 (5 bases). The CDR3 runs to 15 residues. V lost 7 bases to trimming and J lost 2 bases, with 18 bases between them. Germline values: CDR1 SNHLY, CDR2 FYNNEI. CDR3 loop: CASIPGLSKTYEQYF. The CDR3 region has the DNA TGTGCCAGCATACCGGGGTTATCAAAGACCTACGAGCAGTACTTC.

The chain has TRBV19 and TRBJ2-2; no firm D call. Between the trimmed V and J ends, which lost 3 bases and 8 bases, there was a span of 10 bases. The CDR3 is made up of 13 amino acids. Germline CDR1 is LNHDA and CDR2 is SQIVND (reference sequence). CDR3 sequence reads: CASSIHYSGELFF. The CDR3 DNA sequence: TGTGCCAGTAGTATCCATTATTCTGGGGAGCTGTTTTTT.

In this sample, this clone turned up once. The genes are TRBV2 and TRBJ1-2; D is unclear. Germline V gene data show CDR1 as SNHLY and CDR2 as FYNNEI. Trimming shortened V by 7 bases and J by 7 bases, and 10 bases separated the two germline ends. This CDR3 spans 11 amino acids. In DNA, the CDR3 is TGTGCCAGCATCCAGTTAGGTGGCTACACCTTC. Translated, it gives CASIQLGGYTF.

The chain couples TRBV11-2 to TRBJ2-3; unclear D gene. Trimming pared 0 bases from V and 3 bases from J, leaving 13 bases between. This CDR3 has 16 amino acids. Per the germline V gene, CDR1 is SGHAT and CDR2 is FQNNGV. The CDR3 DNA reads as TGTGCCAGCAGCTTAGAGGCCTCGACACAAACAGATACGCAGTATTTT. Amino acid sequence: CASSLEASTQTDTQYF.

This sequence joins TRBV7-9 and TRBJ1-2; 12 bases map to TRBD1. The CDR3 spans 15 residues. From germline, CDR1 is SEHNR and CDR2 FQNEAQ (reference sequence). V lost 5 bases and J lost 7; bases outside the gene matches: 8. The chain's CDR3 is CASSTPGQGAGGYTF. Here the CDR3 DNA reads TGTGCCAGCAGCACCCCGGGACAGGGGGCTGGTGGCTACACCTTC.

The rearrangement joins TRBV4-2 to TRBJ2-4; perhaps TRBD2 as D (6 bases). Germline V lookup: CDR1 LGHNA, CDR2 YNFKEQ. The CDR3 extends over 17 amino acids. Between the trimmed V and J ends, which lost 0 bases and 0 bases, there was a span of 12 bases. CDR3 bases: TGTGCCAGCAGCCAAGATCGATCGGGACTAGCCAAAAACATTCAGTACTTC. This codes for CASSQDRSGLAKNIQYF.

This clone has at least ten counts. CDR3 in amino acids: CAWSYRNTIYF. The CDR3 bases are TGTGCCTGGAGTTACAGGAACACCATATATTTT. The chain combines TRBV30 with TRBJ1-3, with TRBD1 as a possible D gene (5 bases). This CDR3 contains 11 residues. Trimming shortened V by 2 bases and J by 7 bases, and 6 bases separated the two germline ends. CDR1 is GTSNPN, CDR2 SVGIG, per germline (reference sequence).

V and J are TRBV5-1 and TRBJ2-7; a weak D match, TRBD1 (5 bases). Germline V gene data show CDR1 as SGHRS and CDR2 as YFSETQ. The CDR3 contains 14 residues. Trimming removed 0 bases from V and 5 bases from J, with 12 bases in between. The CDR3 sequence is CASSLGAGNNEQYF. CDR3 coding DNA: TGCGCCAGCAGCTTGGGAGCAGGGAACAACGAGCAGTACTTC.

This clone was observed a handful of times. The rearrangement joins TRBV19 to TRBJ1-2; 8 bases align to TRBD1. The trim removed 3 bases at V and 5 bases at J, leaving 2 bases unmatched. Germline V CDR1 and CDR2: LNHDA, SQIVND (reference sequence). The CDR3 loop spans 13 amino acids. The DNA of the CDR3 is TGTGCCAGTAGTATCCAGGGGGCGTATGGCTACACCTTC. Residues: CASSIQGAYGYTF.

The J gene is TRBJ1-3, the V gene TRBV5-1, with D perhaps matching TRBD1 (6 bases). V was shortened by 0 bases and J by 4 bases, with 14 bases between the two germline ends. This CDR3 contains 16 residues. Germline V gene data show CDR1 as SGHRS and CDR2 as YFSETQ. The CDR3 DNA is TGCGCCAGCAGCTTGGCCAACAGGGTGGACGGAAACACCATATATTTT. It yields the protein CASSLANRVDGNTIYF. The full variable domain, its missing parts supplied by reference TRBV5-1 and TRBJ1-3, is KAGVTQTPRYLIKTRGQQVTLSCSPISGHRSVSWYQQTPGQGLQFLFEYFSETQRNKGNFPGRFSGRQFSNSRSEMNVSTLELGDSALYLCASSLANRVDGNTIYFGEGSWLTVV.

This clone was recorded only once. CDR3 DNA: TGCGCCAGCAGCTTGGGCACTGGGTTCGATGAGCAGTTCTTC. It specifies CASSLGTGFDEQFF. The V and J genes are TRBV5-1 and TRBJ2-1; D is unresolved. V was pared by 0 bases and J by 8 bases, with 12 bases between. In germline, CDR1 is SGHRS, CDR2 YFSETQ. The CDR3 has 14 amino acids.

This clone was seen just once. The chain joins TRBV9 to TRBJ1-2, with no clear D. The CDR3 runs to 13 residues. CDR1 is SGDLS and CDR2 is YYNGEE in the germline V gene. V dropped 4 bases and J dropped 10 bases, with 17 bases sitting between them. The CDR3 region is CASSSQLISHYTF. CDR3 DNA: TGTGCCAGCAGCTCCCAGTTGATCAGTCACTACACCTTC.

This clone was counted many times. The chain combines TRBV5-1 with TRBJ1-2; 8 bases fit TRBD1. Trimming cost V 1 base and J 5 bases; bases outside gene matches: 4. This CDR3 is built from 14 residues. Germline V gives CDR1 SGHRS, CDR2 YFSETQ. The DNA of the CDR3 is TGCGCCAGCAGCTTGAGGCAGGGGGCTTATGGCTACACCTTC. Its translation: CASSLRQGAYGYTF.

The chain has TRBV12-5 and TRBJ2-1; TRBD1 agrees at 7 bases. Trimming removed 5 bases from V and 4 bases from J; junction bases left unmatched: 11. The CDR3 spans 16 residues. Germline CDR1 reads LGHNT; CDR2 reads FRNRAP. CDR3 loop: CASGIRFGGQYNEQFF. The CDR3, as DNA: TGTGCTAGTGGTATCCGCTTTGGGGGACAGTACAATGAGCAGTTCTTC. The whole variable domain, filled in from reference TRBV12-5 and TRBJ2-1, reads DARVTQTPRHKVTEMGQEVTMRCQPILGHNTVFWYRQTMMQGLELLAYFRNRAPLDDSGMPKDRFSAEMPDATLATLKIQPSEPRDSAVYFCASGIRFGGQYNEQFFGPGTRLTVL.

This chain links TRBV7-2 with TRBJ2-3; D is unclear. With 2 bases removed from V and 5 bases from J, the gap between germline ends came to 5 bases. The germline gives CDR1 SGHTA, CDR2 FQGNSA. The length of the CDR3 is 12 residues. The DNA for the CDR3 is TGTGCCAGCAGCTTATCAGGAGATACGCAGTATTTT. Encoded protein: CASSLSGDTQYF.

J is TRBJ2-2 and V is TRBV7-6; 10 positions agree with TRBD1. The CDR3 consists of 19 residues. CDR1 is SGHVS, CDR2 FNYEAQ, per germline. The V and J ends lost 1 base and 6 bases, in that order; junction bases with no gene match: 14. CDR3 loop: CASSLGPGQGGRKAGELFF. Here the CDR3 DNA reads TGTGCCAGCAGCTTAGGCCCTGGACAGGGGGGACGCAAGGCCGGGGAGCTGTTTTTT.